The clone carrying this T cell receptor beta chain was seen more than once but under ten times. The data were obtained in a study of blood T cells in healthy people across ages. V shed 5 bases, J shed 3 bases, and the junction held 11 bases outside the gene matches. The CDR3 extends over 18 amino acids. A sample-barcoded 5' primer and a J-beta primer mix were used in a second PCR of about 7 to 12 cycles. TCRdb passed the 5' RACE reads through MiXCR, listing each CDR3 protein once. The sample includes about 1,400,000 distinct CDR3 sequences, 42% seen only once; the top ten take 7% to 9.5%. The receptor comes from a woman under 30 in good health. The sample taken for sequencing was blood. The chain uses TRBV12-3 or TRBV12-4 and TRBJ2-4; TRBD2 agrees at 12 bases. Here the CDR3 DNA reads TGTGCCAGCAGTCCTCTCGGACTAGCGGGGAGGGTCAAAAACATTCAGTACTTC. Protein: CASSPLGLAGRVKNIQYF.